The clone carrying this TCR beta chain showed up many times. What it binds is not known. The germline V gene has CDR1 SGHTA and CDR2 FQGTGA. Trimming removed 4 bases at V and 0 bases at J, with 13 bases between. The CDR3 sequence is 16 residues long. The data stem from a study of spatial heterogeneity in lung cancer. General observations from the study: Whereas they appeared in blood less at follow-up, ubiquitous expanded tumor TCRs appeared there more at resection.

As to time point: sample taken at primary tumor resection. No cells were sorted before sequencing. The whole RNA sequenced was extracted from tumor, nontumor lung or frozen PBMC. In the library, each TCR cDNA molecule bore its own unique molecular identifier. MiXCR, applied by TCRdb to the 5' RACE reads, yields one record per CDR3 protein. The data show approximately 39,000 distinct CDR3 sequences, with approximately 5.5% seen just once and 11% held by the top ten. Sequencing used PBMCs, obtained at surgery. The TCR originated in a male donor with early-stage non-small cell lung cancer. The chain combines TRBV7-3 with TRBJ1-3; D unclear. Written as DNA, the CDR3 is TGTGCCAGCAGCTGGGATATGGCCAGCTCTGGAAACACCATATATTTT. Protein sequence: CASSWDMASSGNTIYF.